Presented here are 15 T cell receptor beta chains from one specimen sequenced in a study of blood T cell repertoires in COVID-19. Some clones are missing from TCRdb's copy, which holds only in-frame ones; the method was immunoSEQ multiplex PCR. The table includes tens of thousands of clones, under 90% detected once. Sample: peripheral blood. These receptors all stem from a woman aged 65 to 85 with acute or convalescent COVID-19.

This clone was observed once. The V gene is TRBV19, the J gene TRBJ1-1; D is perhaps TRBD1 (6 bases). Trimming shortened V by 5 bases and J by 0 bases, and 13 bases separated the two germline ends. CDR3 length: 15 residues. Looked up from germline, CDR1 is LNHDA and CDR2 is SQIVND (reference sequence). CDR3 nucleotides: TGTGCCAGTAGTTTAAACAGGGCAATGAACACTGAAGCTTTCTTT. This encodes CASSLNRAMNTEAFF. The full variable domain, completed using reference TRBV19 and TRBJ1-1, is DGGITQSPKYLFRKEGQNVTLSCEQNLNHDAMYWYRQDPGQGLRLIYYSQIVNDFQKGDIAEGYSVSREKKESFPLTVTSAQKNPTAFYLCASSLNRAMNTEAFFGQGTRLTVV.

Details on this clone: The sample contains more than one DNA sequence encoding this CDR3. This chain connects TRBV18 to TRBJ2-3; D is ambiguous. The CDR3 is made up of 12 amino acids. V was shortened by 3 bases and J by 3 bases, with 4 bases between the two germline ends. CDR1 is KGHSH, CDR2 LQKENI, per germline. The CDR3 region is CASSPYTDTQYF. In nucleotides, the CDR3 is TGTGCCAGCTCACCTTATACAGATACGCAGTATTTT.

The chain has TRBV30 and TRBJ2-3; 8 bases line up with TRBD2. The V segment lost 0 bases and the J segment 1 base; nucleotides outside the gene matches: 0. CDR3 length: 14 residues. CDR1 is GTSNPN and CDR2 is SVGIG in the germline V gene (reference sequence). The CDR3 here is CAWSVLAGTDTQYF. CDR3 DNA sequence: TGTGCCTGGAGTGTACTAGCGGGCACAGATACGCAGTATTTT.

V and J are TRBV28 and TRBJ2-4; 12 nucleotides match TRBD1. Per germline, CDR1 MDHEN and CDR2 SYDVKM. The CDR3 runs 21 residues. The trim removed 5 bases at V and 1 base at J, leaving 18 bases unmatched. For the CDR3, the DNA is TGTGCCAGCAGTCACGAGCGTCTCCGGGACAGGGGGCGTCTGGCCAAAAACATTCAGTACTTC. This encodes CASSHERLRDRGRLAKNIQYF.

The rearrangement links TRBV2 to TRBJ2-7; 13 positions agree with TRBD2. The CDR3 has 16 residues. V trimming: 2 bases; J trimming: 2 bases; junction bases outside the gene matches: 3. Germline values: CDR1 SNHLY, CDR2 FYNNEI. The CDR3 DNA follows: TGTGCCAGCAGTGAACCCGGGACTAGCGGGACCTACGAGCAGTACTTC. This codes for CASSEPGTSGTYEQYF.

V gene TRBV7-2 combines with J gene TRBJ1-1; TRBD1 agrees at 7 bases. V was pared by 5 bases and J by 1 base, with 7 bases of the junction left unmatched. This CDR3 has 15 residues. CDR1 and CDR2 (germline): SGHTA, FQGNSA. CDR3 in amino acids: CASSPEGARNTEAFF. As DNA, the CDR3 is TGTGCCAGCAGCCCCGAGGGGGCTAGGAACACTGAAGCTTTCTTT.

This clone was recorded a few times. The genes are TRBV7-8 and TRBJ1-6; possibly TRBD1 for D (5 bases). The CDR3 totals 19 residues. Germline CDR1 and CDR2: SGHVS and FQNEAQ. The ends were cut back, 5 bases at V and 1 base at J, with 21 bases in the middle. This CDR3 is CASSLTRGSPGSYNSPLHF. Written as DNA, the CDR3 is TGTGCCAGCAGCCTCACGCGGGGGAGCCCAGGATCCTATAATTCACCCCTCCACTTT.

V is TRBV10-2 and J is TRBJ2-6; the D is unclear. Germline CDR1 is WSHSY and CDR2 is SAAADI. This CDR3 region has 14 residues. Trimming pared 6 bases from V and 2 bases from J, leaving 8 bases between. The CDR3 loop reads CASSPNTGANVLTF. Written as DNA, the CDR3 is TGCGCCAGCAGCCCCAACACTGGGGCCAACGTCCTGACTTTC.

This chain connects TRBV19 to TRBJ1-3; 10 bases match TRBD1. Unmatched junction bases numbered 5, after V lost 6 bases and J lost 0 bases. The CDR3 totals 16 residues. Germline V lookup: CDR1 LNHDA, CDR2 SQIVND (reference sequence). CDR3 nucleotides: TGTGCCAGTAGGGGGACAGGGGATCCCTCTGGAAACACCATATATTTT. It is translated as CASRGTGDPSGNTIYF.

This clone was counted only a few times. The CDR3 DNA reads as TGTGCCAGCAGCTTGTGGTCCGGGAAGGCCACTGAAGCTTTCTTT. It yields the protein CASSLWSGKATEAFF. The chain links TRBV5-6 to TRBJ1-1, with D unresolved. Per germline, CDR1 SGHDT and CDR2 YYEEEE. V gave up 1 base and J gave up 4 bases, with 14 bases separating them. The CDR3 extends over 15 amino acids.

V and J are TRBV4-1 and TRBJ2-1; 16 bases map to TRBD2. CDR1 is MGHRA and CDR2 is YSYEKL in the germline V gene. The junction had 4 bases not matched to a gene; V was cut back by 0 bases and J by 8 bases. The CDR3 spans 17 residues. The CDR3, as DNA: TGCGCCAGCAGCCAAGATGCCGGGACTAGCGGGAGGGATGAGCAGTTCTTC. It specifies CASSQDAGTSGRDEQFF.

This sequence joins TRBV28 and TRBJ2-1, with D perhaps matching TRBD1 (5 bases). Germline CDR1 and CDR2: MDHEN and SYDVKM. The CDR3 totals 15 residues. Trimming removed 6 bases at V and 4 bases at J, with 16 bases between. The CDR3 sequence is CASSNNRKQYNEQFF. In DNA form, the CDR3 reads TGTGCCAGCAGCAATAACAGGAAACAATACAATGAGCAGTTCTTC.

This clone was recorded once. The V call is TRBV5-6, the J call TRBJ2-5; TRBD2 matches 13 bases. Trimming removed 4 bases from V and 1 base from J; junction bases left unmatched: 4. This CDR3 spans 16 amino acids. Looked up from germline, CDR1 is SGHDT and CDR2 is YYEEEE. In DNA form, the CDR3 reads TGTGCCAGCAGCCTGGGACTAGCGGGGATCCAAGAGACCCAGTACTTC. It yields the protein CASSLGLAGIQETQYF.

The table lists this clone with a count of one. The CDR3 DNA sequence: TGTGCCAGCAGTGAAATTGACAGTTATAGCAATCAGCCCCAGCATTTT. It yields the protein CASSEIDSYSNQPQHF. The chain links TRBV6-1 to TRBJ1-5; weak D call: TRBD1 (5 bases). CDR1 and CDR2 (germline): MNHNS, SASEGT. Trimming stripped 2 bases from V and 0 bases from J, with 11 bases between. The CDR3 is 16 amino acids.

The rearrangement uses TRBV7-8 and TRBJ2-1; perhaps TRBD2 as D (6 bases). This CDR3 spans 14 amino acids. Germline CDR1 is SGHVS and CDR2 is FQNEAQ. V lost 7 bases to trimming and J lost 3 bases, with 13 bases between them. CDR3 region: CASNGGNRYNEQFF. CDR3 nucleotide sequence: TGTGCCAGCAATGGCGGGAATCGCTACAATGAGCAGTTCTTC.